This T cell receptor (beta chain) was sequenced in a study of blood T cell repertoires in COVID-19. Study background: COVID-19 samples, acute and convalescent, were from the United States, Italy and Spain.

Sequencing used immunoSEQ multiplex PCR; TCRdb keeps in-frame clones, though not all of them. The table includes some 250,000 clones, around 84% detected once. Germline CDR1 and CDR2: SGDLS and YYNGEE. The CDR3 runs to 16 residues. V gave up 3 bases and J gave up 2 bases; unmatched junction bases: 6. The chain joins TRBV9 to TRBJ1-3; 9 bases are shared with TRBD1. Source material: peripheral blood. The receptor was derived from a man aged 55 to 70 with acute or convalescent COVID-19. Written as DNA, the CDR3 is TGTGCCAGCAGCGGACCAGGGACAGGGACTGGAAACACCATATATTTT. Protein product: CASSGPGTGTGNTIYF. The variable domain in full, with the rest retrieved from reference TRBV9 and TRBJ1-3, is DSGVTQTPKHLITATGQRVTLRCSPRSGDLSVYWYQQSLDQGLQFLIQYYNGEERAKGNILERFSAQQFPDLHSELNLSSLELGDSALYFCASSGPGTGTGNTIYFGEGSWLTVV.